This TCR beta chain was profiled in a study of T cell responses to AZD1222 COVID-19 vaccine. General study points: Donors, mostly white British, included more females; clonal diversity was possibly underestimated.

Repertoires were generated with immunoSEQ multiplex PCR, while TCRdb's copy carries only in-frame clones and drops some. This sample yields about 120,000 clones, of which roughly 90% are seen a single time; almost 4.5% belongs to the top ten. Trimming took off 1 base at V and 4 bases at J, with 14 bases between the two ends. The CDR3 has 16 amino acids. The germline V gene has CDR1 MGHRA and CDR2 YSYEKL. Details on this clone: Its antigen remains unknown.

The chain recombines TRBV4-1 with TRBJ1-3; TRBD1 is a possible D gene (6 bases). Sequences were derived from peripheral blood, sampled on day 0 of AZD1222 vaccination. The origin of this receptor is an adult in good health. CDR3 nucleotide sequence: TGCGCCAGCAGCCAAGTTTCCAGGGGCGCGGGAAACACCATATATTTT. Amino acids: CASSQVSRGAGNTIYF.